This entry is about one T cell receptor (beta chain). This sample was taken from a study of CD8 T cells in Susac syndrome. Germline CDR1 and CDR2: GTSNPN and SVGIG (reference sequence). This CDR3 has 11 residues. The V end lost 7 bases, the J end lost 4 bases, and 7 bases lay between the germline ends. A quantity of about 0.5 to 1 ug RNA underwent reverse transcription using random hexamers. Each CDR3 protein is one row after TCRdb ran MiXCR on the immunoSEQ multiplex PCR reads. The sample comprises about 120,000 distinct CDR3 sequences, about 93% of which are singletons, and around 0.2% rests with the top ten.

Source material: CD8+ T cells from PBMCs. The chain links TRBV30 to TRBJ2-2; a weak D match, TRBD1 (6 bases). This receptor was obtained from a human donor with Susac syndrome. CDR3 DNA sequence: TGTGCCTCGGACAGCACCGGGGAGCTGTTTTTT. Its protein is CASDSTGELFF.